This passage covers 27 T cell receptor beta chains from one sample sequenced in a study of CD8+CD57+ T cells in acquired aplastic anemia (dated by TCRdb to 2016 to 2019). The patients picked for sequencing were ones in whom flow cytometry had shown an expansion of CD8+CD57+ cells. TCRdb names Illumina HiSeq 2000 as the instrument used. Profiling of TCR beta VDJ combinations and CDR3 sequences used genomic DNA as the template. TCRdb trimmed the raw reads at Q25, called clones with MiXCR and kept productive beta chains. Rows are combined by CDR3 protein, so each entry shows the most common genes and DNA. Within this sample are some 200,000 distinct CDR3 sequences, with about half of them counted one time only. The ten largest clones capture 15% to 20% of the sample. The sample was sorted CD4+, CD8+, or CD8+CD57+ T cells (not recorded which) from PBMCs. The source of these receptors is a human donor with aplastic anemia.

Details on this clonotype: A read error may be the cause here, since a much bigger clone is one base away. The chain combines TRBV6-1 with TRBJ2-5; 9 nucleotides line up with TRBD2. Germline V gene data show CDR1 as MNHNS and CDR2 as SASEGT. The CDR3 has 13 residues. The CDR3 loop reads CASGRGGGETQHF. The CDR3 DNA reads TGTGCCAGCGGGCGGGGGGGCGGAGAGACCCAGCACTTC.

Turning to this clonotype: A junction end diverges from the germline sequence, so it may reflect a read error. This rearrangement joins TRBV20-1 to TRBJ2-6; weak D call: TRBD1 (6 bases). There are 14 residues in the CDR3. From germline, CDR1 is DFQATT and CDR2 SNEGSKA (reference sequence). DNA of the CDR3: TGCAGTGCCACCACAGGGCAAGAAATGAACACTGAAGCTTTC. It yields the protein CSATTGQEMNTEAF.

Ten or more counts support this clonotype. The V call is TRBV2, the J call TRBJ2-3, with D maybe TRBD1 (6 bases). Between the trimmed V and J ends, which lost 10 bases and 3 bases, there was a span of 20 bases. The CDR3 is made up of 15 amino acids. CDR1 is SNHLY and CDR2 is FYNNEI in the germline V gene. CDR3 in DNA: TGTGCCACAGCCTTAGGGGGTAGGGGGACAGATACGCAGTATTTT. The encoded protein is CATALGGRGTDTQYF.

This chain uses TRBV3-1 with TRBJ2-7; 8 bases are a match to TRBD2. This CDR3 has 16 amino acids. In germline, CDR1 is LGHDT, CDR2 YNNKEL (reference sequence). V trimming: 4 bases; J trimming: 2 bases; junction bases outside the gene matches: 10. The chain's CDR3 is CASSRTLAGGTYEQYF. The CDR3 coding sequence is TGTGCCAGCAGCCGCACCCTGGCGGGGGGAACCTACGAGCAGTACTTC.

The CDR3 region is CASTSDWTDTQYF. The CDR3 DNA follows: TGCGCCAGCACCTCGGACTGGACAGATACGCAGTATTTT. The rearrangement uses TRBV5-1 and TRBJ2-3; possible D gene TRBD2, 5 bases. Trimming stripped 6 bases from V and 3 bases from J, with 11 bases between. The CDR3 covers 13 residues. Germline V gene lookup returns CDR1 SGHRS and CDR2 YFSETQ.

The chain links TRBV19 to TRBJ2-7; TRBD1 matches at 11 bases. V shed 4 bases and J 7 bases; nucleotides not matched to a gene: 12. The CDR3 sequence is 16 residues long. The germline gives CDR1 LNHDA, CDR2 SQIVND (reference sequence). CDR3 sequence: CASSKRPGQGGEEQYF. CDR3 nucleotide sequence: TGTGCCAGTAGTAAACGACCGGGACAGGGGGGGGAAGAGCAGTACTTC.

This clonotype was picked up many times. The gene calls are TRBV19 and TRBJ2-2; weak D call: TRBD2 (6 bases). V lost 3 bases, J lost 5 bases, and 16 bases lay in between. Per the germline V gene, CDR1 is LNHDA and CDR2 is SQIVND (reference sequence). The CDR3 is 16 residues long. The CDR3 loop is CASSIGAGSETGELFF. CDR3 DNA sequence: TGTGCCAGTAGTATTGGGGCGGGGAGTGAAACCGGGGAGCTGTTTTTT.

Ten or more counts support this clonotype. This chain connects TRBV6-5 to TRBJ1-1; perhaps TRBD1 as D (6 bases). Germline lookup yields CDR1 MNHEY and CDR2 SVGAGI. The CDR3 totals 13 residues. Trimming took off 10 bases at V and 1 base at J, with 13 bases between the two ends. The CDR3 sequence: CATAGAWNTEAFF. Written as DNA, the CDR3 is TGTGCCACCGCAGGGGCTTGGAACACTGAAGCTTTCTTT.

About this clonotype: Since a much larger clone is just one base distant, this may be a read error. The chain uses TRBV7-8 and TRBJ2-7; D call uncertain. Trimming took 1 base from V and 2 from J, leaving 6 bases between them. The V gene's germline CDR1 is SGHVS and CDR2 FQNEAQ. CDR3 length: 13 residues. The CDR3 sequence: CASSLEVAYEQYF. DNA of the CDR3: TGTGCCAGCAGCTTAGAGGTGGCCTACGAGCAGTACTTC. Full variable domain (outside the CDR3, taken from reference TRBV7-8 and TRBJ2-7): GAGVSQSPRYKVAKRGQDVALRCDPISGHVSLFWYQQALGQGPEFLTYFQNEAQLDKSGLPSDRFFAERPEGSVSTLKIQRTQQEDSAVYLCASSLEVAYEQYFGPGTRLTVT.

Details on this clonotype: A much larger clone sits a single nucleotide away, making a read error possible. This chain links TRBV9 with TRBJ1-1; tentatively, D is TRBD1 (6 bases). CDR3 length: 16 residues. CDR1 is SGDLS, CDR2 YYNGEE, per germline. The CDR3 sequence: CASSPRTVELSTEVFF. In nucleotides, the CDR3 is TGTGCCAGCAGCCCTCGGACAGTGGAGTTAAGCACTGAAGTTTTCTTT.

This clonotype was seen many times. The chain recombines TRBV27 with TRBJ2-3; 8 positions agree with TRBD1. The junction had 8 bases not matched to a gene; V was cut back by 5 bases and J by 1 base. The length of the CDR3 is 16 residues. Germline CDR1 and CDR2: MNHEY and SMNVEV (reference sequence). CDR3 nucleotides: TGTGCCAGCAGTCCCCGGACAGGGCAAGGCACAGATACGCAGTATTTT. It specifies CASSPRTGQGTDTQYF.

In the case of this clonotype: This clone may be a read error of a much larger clone one base away. This chain joins TRBV6-1 and TRBJ2-3; TRBD2 matches at 7 bases. The CDR3 runs 15 residues. Germline V gene data show CDR1 as MNHNS and CDR2 as SASEGT. This CDR3 reads CASTSAGSSIDTQYF. The CDR3 DNA reads TGTGCCAGCACCTCAGCGGGGTCTAGCATAGATACGCAGTATTTT.

The CDR3 region has the DNA TGTGCCAGCAGCTTAGCGGGGACAGGGGGGTACGGCACTGAAGCTTTCTTT. Translating it yields CASSLAGTGGYGTEAFF. V and J are TRBV7-2 and TRBJ1-1; 11 positions match TRBD1. This CDR3 spans 17 amino acids. Trimming took 0 bases from V and 4 from J; bases not matched to a gene: 7. CDR1 SGHTA and CDR2 FQGNSA come from the germline V gene. The full variable domain, with the rest looked up from reference TRBV7-2 and TRBJ1-1, is GAGVSQSPSNKVTEKGKDVELRCDPISGHTALYWYRQSLGQGLEFLIYFQGNSAPDKSGLPSDRFSAERTGGSVSTLTIQRTQQEDSAVYLCASSLAGTGGYGTEAFFGQGTRLTVV.

This clonotype was counted many times. The chain is built from TRBV5-4 and TRBJ1-1; D remains ambiguous. The germline V and J ends were trimmed by 0 bases and 4 bases, with 10 bases remaining between them. CDR3 length: 14 residues. Germline V gene lookup returns CDR1 SGHNT and CDR2 YYREEE (reference sequence). The CDR3 DNA is TGTGCCAGCAGCTTGGATAGTTTAGGCACTGAAGCTTTCTTT. This translates into CASSLDSLGTEAFF. Together with reference TRBV5-4 and TRBJ1-1, the CDR3 gives the full variable domain: ETGVTQSPTHLIKTRGQQVTLRCSSQSGHNTVSWYQQALGQGPQFIFQYYREEENGRGNFPPRFSGLQFPNYSSELNVNALELDDSALYLCASSLDSLGTEAFFGQGTRLTVV.

The rearrangement joins TRBV2 to TRBJ1-4; 7 bases map to TRBD1. The CDR3 is 16 amino acids. The J segment lost 1 base and the V segment lost 7 bases, leaving 9 bases of the junction unmatched. The germline V gene has CDR1 SNHLY and CDR2 FYNNEI. CDR3 region: CASTSDRSGTNEKLFF. The CDR3 coding sequence is TGTGCCAGCACTTCGGACAGGTCCGGAACTAATGAAAAACTGTTTTTT. Full variable domain (missing parts from reference TRBV2 and TRBJ1-4): EPEVTQTPSHQVTQMGQEVILRCVPISNHLYFYWYRQILGQKVEFLVSFYNNEISEKSEIFDDQFSVERPDGSNFTLKIRSTKLEDSAMYFCASTSDRSGTNEKLFFGSGTQLSVL.

Worth noting for this clonotype: This could be a read error, since a much larger clone is one nucleotide away. This chain links TRBV19 with TRBJ2-1; D could derive from TRBD1 or TRBD2 (5 bases each). This CDR3 has 17 amino acids. The germline V gene has CDR1 LNHDA and CDR2 SQIVND (reference sequence). The CDR3 spells CASSTQYGVRGYSEQFF. CDR3 DNA: TGTGCCAGCAGCACCCAATACGGGGTTCGGGGCTACAGTGAGCAGTTCTTC.

The chain links TRBV24-1 to TRBJ2-7; the D gene is possibly TRBD1 (6 bases). CDR3 length equals 15 residues. The V gene's germline CDR1 is KGHDR and CDR2 SFDVKD. Trimming left V 4 bases short and J 0 bases short, with 12 bases between. CDR3 sequence (DNA): TGTGCCACCAGTGAAAACAGGGCCCCCTCCTACGAGCAGTACTTC. This sequence encodes CATSENRAPSYEQYF.

At least ten counts were recorded for this clonotype. The rearrangement joins TRBV6-5 to TRBJ1-6; the D gene is possibly TRBD1 (5 bases). V lost 6 bases and J 7 bases, leaving 16 bases between the germline ends. Germline loops: CDR1 MNHEY, CDR2 SVGAGI. This CDR3 comprises 15 residues. DNA of the CDR3: TGTGCCAGCAGACACGACAGTTTAAGGAATTCACCCCTCCACTTT. Its protein product is CASRHDSLRNSPLHF.

The rearrangement links TRBV12-3 or TRBV12-4 to TRBJ2-7, with 14 positions matching TRBD2. The CDR3 contains 16 residues. The trim removed 5 bases at V and 4 bases at J, leaving 7 bases unmatched. CDR3 loop: CASSPGTSGSFYEQYF. The CDR3 DNA sequence: TGTGCCAGCAGTCCAGGGACTAGCGGGAGTTTTTACGAGCAGTACTTC.

This clonotype was seen ten or more times. The chain joins TRBV10-3 to TRBJ2-5; 8 bases match TRBD1. With V trimmed by 4 bases and J by 5 bases, 9 bases remained unmatched. This CDR3 comprises 15 residues. CDR1 and CDR2 from the germline V gene are ENHRY and SYGVKD. The CDR3 DNA sequence: TGTGCCATCAGTGTAGGGCAGGGGGCGCGTGAGACCCAGTACTTC. It codes for CAISVGQGARETQYF.

This clonotype was seen a single time. This sequence joins TRBV5-1 and TRBJ2-7; D not certain. This CDR3 has 13 residues. Trimming shortened V by 0 bases and J by 2 bases, and 6 bases separated the two germline ends. Germline V CDR1 and CDR2: SGHRS, YFSETQ. CDR3 sequence reads: CASSLEETYEQYF. CDR3 DNA: TGCGCCAGCAGCTTGGAGGAGACCTACGAGCAGTACTTC. Complete variable domain (other parts from reference TRBV5-1 and TRBJ2-7): KAGVTQTPRYLIKTRGQQVTLSCSPISGHRSVSWYQQTPGQGLQFLFEYFSETQRNKGNFPGRFSGRQFSNSRSEMNVSTLELGDSALYLCASSLEETYEQYFGPGTRLTVT.

The chain employs TRBV2 and TRBJ2-7, with a tentative D call TRBD1 (6 bases). V dropped 6 bases and J dropped 5 bases, with 14 bases sitting between them. The germline CDR1 and CDR2 sequences are SNHLY and FYNNEI. The CDR3 length is 13 residues. The CDR3 is CASSPSRGNEQYF. As DNA, the CDR3 is TGTGCCAGCAGCCCTAGCAGGGGCAACGAGCAGTACTTC.

The J gene is TRBJ2-7, the V gene TRBV5-1; a possible D gene is TRBD1 (5 bases). Germline V lookup: CDR1 SGHRS, CDR2 YFSETQ. The CDR3 runs to 16 residues. Trimming stripped 0 bases from V and 4 bases from J, with 17 bases between. The CDR3 DNA follows: TGCGCCAGCAGCTTGGGATCAGGGCAAGGGTCGTACGAGCAGTACTTC. This sequence encodes CASSLGSGQGSYEQYF.

The chain employs TRBV20-1 and TRBJ2-1; TRBD2 matches 11 bases. Germline CDR1 reads DFQATT; CDR2 reads SNEGSKA (reference sequence). V shed 6 bases and J 12 bases; nucleotides not matched to a gene: 19. The CDR3 loop spans 16 amino acids. The CDR3 DNA reads TGCAGTGCCCTCGGGCCCCTACTAGCGGGGGTTGGTGTGCAGTTCTTC. Translating it yields CSALGPLLAGVGVQFF.

The chain combines TRBV15 with TRBJ1-2; the D is unclear. The V and J ends lost 5 bases and 7 bases respectively, with 14 bases between them. Germline V gene data show CDR1 as LNHNV and CDR2 as YYDKDF (reference sequence). The CDR3 loop spans 13 amino acids. CDR3 coding DNA: TGTGCCACCAGCGCAGAGGCCCTGCGTGGCTACACCTTC. This sequence encodes CATSAEALRGYTF.

This chain connects TRBV25-1 to TRBJ1-1; 7 nucleotides match TRBD1. CDR3 length: 16 amino acids. The J segment lost 0 bases and the V segment lost 5 bases, leaving 9 bases of the junction unmatched. Per the germline V gene, CDR1 is MGHDK and CDR2 is SYGVNS. The CDR3 DNA sequence: TGTGCCAGCAGTCCCCTATGGGGACAGATGAACACTGAAGCTTTCTTT. This gives the protein CASSPLWGQMNTEAFF.

The count of this clonotype is one. The junction shows a germline mismatch at one end, possibly a read error. This chain joins TRBV6-1 and TRBJ1-1; D call uncertain. This CDR3 region has 12 residues. Germline assignment: CDR1 MNHNS and CDR2 SASEGT. The CDR3 loop is CASSNMNTKAFF. The CDR3 DNA follows: TGTGCCAGCAGTAATATGAACACTAAAGCTTTCTTT.